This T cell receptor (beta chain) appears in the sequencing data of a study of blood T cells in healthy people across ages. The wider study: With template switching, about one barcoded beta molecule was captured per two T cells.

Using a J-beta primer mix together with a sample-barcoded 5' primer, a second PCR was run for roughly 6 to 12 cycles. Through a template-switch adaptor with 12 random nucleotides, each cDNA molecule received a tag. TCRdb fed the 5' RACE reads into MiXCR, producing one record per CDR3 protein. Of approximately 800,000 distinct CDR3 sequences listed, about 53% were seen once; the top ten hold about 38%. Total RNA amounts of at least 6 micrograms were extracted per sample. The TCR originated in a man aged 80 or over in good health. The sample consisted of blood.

The CDR3 DNA sequence: TGTGCCAGCAGCTTATACACTGGGGATACGCAGTATTTT. Its translation: CASSLYTGDTQYF. The chain links TRBV11-2 to TRBJ2-3, with D unclear. The CDR3 extends over 13 amino acids. Trimming shortened V by 2 bases and J by 6 bases, and 9 bases separated the two germline ends. Germline CDR1 reads SGHAT; CDR2 reads FQNNGV. The full variable domain, in which reference TRBV11-2 and TRBJ2-3 provide the parts outside the CDR3, is EAGVAQSPRYKIIEKRQSVAFWCNPISGHATLYWYQQILGQGPKLLIQFQNNGVVDDSQLPKDRFSAERLKGVDSTLKIQPAKLEDSAVYLCASSLYTGDTQYFGPGTRLTVL.